This note documents a single TCR beta chain sequence. This clonotype has a handful of counts. There is no known antigen for this receptor. No base quality values were provided; no much bigger clone lies one nucleotide off. The CDR3 runs 16 amino acids, cysteine and phenylalanine included. The only DNA kept is the CDR3, 48 bases in frame from the first base. The germline ends are 22 bases apart after V is trimmed by 3 bases and J by 6 bases. Looking up the germline V gene (reference sequence) yields CDR1 DFQATT and CDR2 SNEGSKA. These data originate in a study of blood T cells in healthy people across ages (dated by TCRdb to between 2015 and 2017). Regarding the research as a whole: In model experiments, template switching captured roughly one uniquely barcoded TCR beta cDNA molecule for every two T cells. The study measured age-related changes in TCR beta repertoire diversity using deep sequencing normalized with unique cDNA molecular identifiers. Donors were grouped into four age groups: young (average approximately 16 years), middle-aged (roughly 38), aged (approximately 67) and long-lived (82). To avoid experimental bias, donors of different ages were distributed randomly across sequencing lanes. Using the same blood draw, the study looked at two additional independent replicas of 1 million unique cDNA reads for two donors, one aged 18 to 29 and the other aged 80 or older.

Library preparation was by 5' RACE. Sequencing instrument: Illumina HiSeq 2500. The second PCR ran for about 7 to 11 cycles and used a J-beta primer mix along with a sample-barcoded 5' primer. A unique molecular identifier was introduced onto each TCR beta cDNA molecule by a template-switch 5' adaptor carrying 12 random nucleotides. Each sample yielded at least 3 million CDR3-containing paired-end reads. First-strand cDNA synthesis was performed from all RNA using the Mint cDNA synthesis kit, with priming by a TRBC-specific oligonucleotide. All cDNA was treated with uracil-DNA glycosylase and then went through a first 18-cycle PCR with the universal primers M1SS and BC2_uni_R. Concerning the study's data processing: For normalization, 1 million high-quality reads, each with a distinct molecular identifier, were randomly selected from each sample. Instead of being binned into consensus sequences, reads with shared molecular identifiers were discarded. MiTCR, with a Q25 quality threshold and the strictest error-elimination algorithm, was used for CDR3 identification, clonotype clustering and error correction. Lower-bound total TCR beta diversity was estimated with a nonparametric unseen species model using Euler transformation. Using fastp trimming at Q25 and MiXCR clonotype assembly, TCRdb reanalyzed the public sequencing data and kept in-frame beta chains. Records with the same CDR3 protein are collapsed into one entry carrying the most frequent genes and DNA. The V and J calls follow TCRdb's processing rather than the paper's. Within this sample are about 1.5 million distinct CDR3 sequences, with 42% of them counted one time only. The ten largest clones take up 7.9% of the sample.

Study-wide findings and limitations: Observed TCR beta diversity per million T cells fell roughly linearly with age, and a significant reduction was already apparent by age about 38. The CMV infection status of donors was not known, potentially confounding age-related changes in expanded clonotypes. Compared with the aged group, more naive CD4+ T cells, fewer expanded clones and increased TCR diversity were shown by the long-lived group, suggesting age selection. There was a strong correlation between observed TCR beta diversity and the percentage of naive T cells measured by flow cytometry. Conclusive comparison of naive and antigen-experienced compartments was prevented by the profiling of bulk unsorted PBMCs. Estimates of total diversity based on one million sequenced T cells were considered lower bounds and underestimates.

The approximately 39 donors, aged about 6 to 100 years, were systemically healthy Caucasian individuals from Russia. Approximately 11 milliliters of peripheral blood were drawn from each donor into EDTA-treated Vacutainer tubes. Ficoll-Paque density-gradient centrifugation was used to isolate PBMCs, with at least 6 million per sample. Trizol reagent was used to extract total RNA from the PBMCs, yielding at least 6 micrograms per sample. For every donor, an aliquot of PBMCs went through flow cytometry to measure the percentages of naive CD45RAhigh/CD27high T cells. The specimen sequenced was blood. The sequence derives from a woman aged 18-29 years in good health. The V gene is TRBV20-1 and the J gene is TRBJ2-3, and TRBD2 may be the D gene, going by 6 matching bases. The nucleotides read TGCAGTGCTAGTTTAGCCGGTAGCGGAAGTAGGGATACGCAGTATTTT. Its product reads: CSASLAGSGSRDTQYF.